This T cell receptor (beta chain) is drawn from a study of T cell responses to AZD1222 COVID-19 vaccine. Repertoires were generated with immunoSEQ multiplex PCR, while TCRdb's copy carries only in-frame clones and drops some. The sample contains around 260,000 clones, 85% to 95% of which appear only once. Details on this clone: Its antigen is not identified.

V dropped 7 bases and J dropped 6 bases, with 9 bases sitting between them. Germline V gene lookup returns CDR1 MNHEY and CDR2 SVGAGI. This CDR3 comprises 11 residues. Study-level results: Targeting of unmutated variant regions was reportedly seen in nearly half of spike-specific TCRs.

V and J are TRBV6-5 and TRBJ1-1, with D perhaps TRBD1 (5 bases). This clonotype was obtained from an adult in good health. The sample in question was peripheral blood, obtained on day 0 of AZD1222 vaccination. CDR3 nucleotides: TGTGCCAGCATAGGGGTGGCTGAAGCTTTCTTT. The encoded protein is CASIGVAEAFF.